The 12 T cell receptor beta chains presented below share a single source sample, sequenced in a study of identical twins (dated by TCRdb to the mid-2010s). Libraries came from 5' RACE. Sequencing instrument: Illumina HiSeq 2000. The raw public data were reprocessed by TCRdb itself: fastp quality trimming at Q25, MiXCR clonotype calling, in-frame beta chains only. When rows share a CDR3 protein, they turn into one entry using the most common DNA and genes. The table for this sample lists about 920,000 distinct CDR3 sequences; around 12% of them were counted only once. The ten most abundant clones make up about 1.6% of the sample. These same data were also listed under a study on yellow fever vaccine responses in identical twins.

The sequencing sample was made of PBMCs. The receptors derive from a woman between 18 and 29 years old in good health.

V gene TRBV7-7 combines with J gene TRBJ2-1; D may be TRBD1 (5 bases). Germline CDR1 is SSHAT and CDR2 is FNYEAQ (reference sequence). With 5 bases removed from V and 6 bases from J, the gap between germline ends came to 11 bases. CDR3 length: 13 amino acids. The chain's CDR3 is CASSPFRANEQFF. The CDR3 nucleotides read TGTGCCAGCAGCCCCTTCAGGGCCAATGAGCAGTTCTTC. Combining the CDR3 with reference TRBV7-7 and TRBJ2-1 gives the whole variable domain GAGVSQSPRYKVTKRGQDVTLRCDPISSHATLYWYQQALGQGPEFLTYFNYEAQPDKSGLPSDRFSAERPEGSISTLTIQRTEQRDSAMYRCASSPFRANEQFFGPGTRLTVL.

In its sample, this clonotype was seen a few times. V gene TRBV11-2 combines with J gene TRBJ2-5; D possibly uses TRBD1 or TRBD2 (6 bases each). The CDR3 runs 15 residues. Trimming shortened V by 3 bases and J by 3 bases, and 14 bases separated the two germline ends. In germline, CDR1 is SGHAT, CDR2 FQNNGV. The CDR3 loop is CASSFWGAGKETQYF. The CDR3 DNA reads as TGTGCCAGCAGCTTTTGGGGGGCGGGTAAAGAGACCCAGTACTTC.

This chain connects TRBV2 to TRBJ2-2; 8 nucleotides line up with TRBD2. The CDR3 is 18 residues long. Unmatched junction bases numbered 13, after V lost 4 bases and J lost 3 bases. CDR1 and CDR2 from the germline V gene are SNHLY and FYNNEI. The CDR3 DNA reads TGTGCCAGCAGTGCCGGACTAGCCATCGTATTTGACACCGGGGAGCTGTTTTTT. Its protein product is CASSAGLAIVFDTGELFF.

This clonotype was picked up many times. V and J are TRBV29-1 and TRBJ2-1, with no clear D. V lost 4 bases to trimming and J lost 9 bases, with 10 bases between them. Germline lookup yields CDR1 SQVTM and CDR2 ANQGSEA. The CDR3 spans 11 residues. The DNA for the CDR3 is TGCAGCGTTGGTGGGCGTGGTGAGCAGTTCTTC. This encodes CSVGGRGEQFF.

The chain couples TRBV6-2 or TRBV6-3 to TRBJ2-5; 8 bases align to TRBD1. Germline assignment: CDR1 MNHEY and CDR2 SVGEGT. The CDR3 runs to 16 residues. The V segment lost 0 bases and the J segment 5 bases; nucleotides outside the gene matches: 8. The CDR3 loop is CASSYSPGQGAETQYF. CDR3 sequence (DNA): TGTGCCAGCAGTTACTCACCGGGTCAGGGGGCTGAGACCCAGTACTTC.

This clonotype was detected only a few times. This sequence joins TRBV9 and TRBJ2-1, with TRBD1 matching 8 bases. The CDR3 runs 16 residues. The germline gives CDR1 SGDLS, CDR2 YYNGEE. V lost 4 bases, J lost 2 bases, and 8 bases stayed unmatched. CDR3 in amino acids: CASSPTGERTYNEQFF. The CDR3, as DNA: TGTGCCAGCAGCCCGACAGGGGAGAGAACCTACAATGAGCAGTTCTTC.

Many counts were recorded for this clonotype. The gene calls are TRBV24-1 and TRBJ2-5, with 11 bases aligning to TRBD1. Looked up from germline, CDR1 is KGHDR and CDR2 is SFDVKD. Trimming cost V 12 bases and J 5 bases; bases outside gene matches: 7. This CDR3 spans 13 amino acids. The CDR3 DNA is TGTGCCGTAGGACAGGGGGCTTATGAGACCCAGTACTTC. Protein sequence: CAVGQGAYETQYF.

The rearrangement joins TRBV27 to TRBJ1-2; D may be TRBD1 (5 bases). In germline, CDR1 is MNHEY, CDR2 SMNVEV (reference sequence). Trimming removed 3 bases at V and 4 bases at J, with 12 bases between. CDR3 length: 14 amino acids. The CDR3 spells CASSFEGRGYGYTF. CDR3 in DNA: TGTGCCAGCAGTTTTGAGGGGAGGGGCTATGGCTACACCTTC.

The V call is TRBV27, the J call TRBJ2-2; 9 bases map to TRBD2. Germline V gives CDR1 MNHEY, CDR2 SMNVEV (reference sequence). J gave up 0 bases and V 8 bases, and 7 bases lay outside the gene matches. The CDR3 contains 16 residues. The CDR3 protein is CASRPLAGSNTGELFF. The CDR3 DNA sequence: TGTGCCAGCCGGCCACTAGCGGGTTCGAACACCGGGGAGCTGTTTTTT.

The gene calls are TRBV3-1 and TRBJ2-1; 7 bases map to TRBD2. V lost 3 bases to trimming and J lost 7 bases; unmatched junction nucleotides: 12. Germline V gives CDR1 LGHDT, CDR2 YNNKEL (reference sequence). The CDR3 is 16 amino acids. The CDR3 region is CASSHFGLAERNEQFF. CDR3 bases: TGTGCCAGCAGCCATTTTGGTCTAGCGGAAAGGAATGAGCAGTTCTTC.

Ten or more counts support this clonotype. This sequence joins TRBV29-1 and TRBJ1-2, with 10 nucleotides matching TRBD1. CDR3 size: 15 residues. Germline values: CDR1 SQVTM, CDR2 ANQGSEA. The ends lost 6 bases at V and 3 bases at J; junction bases unmatched: 10. For the CDR3, the DNA is TGCAGCGTACTCCCCCGGACAGGGGGTGACTATGGCTACACCTTC. As protein: CSVLPRTGGDYGYTF.

This clonotype was observed at least ten times. V is TRBV21-1 and J is TRBJ2-4; the D call in the table, TRBD2, was not verified against the DNA. TRBV21-1 is described as a pseudogene. This CDR3 spans 12 amino acids. The CDR3 is CASSKRTHPPYF. The CDR3 DNA sequence: TGTGCCAGCAGCAAGAGGACCCACCCCCCCTACTTC.